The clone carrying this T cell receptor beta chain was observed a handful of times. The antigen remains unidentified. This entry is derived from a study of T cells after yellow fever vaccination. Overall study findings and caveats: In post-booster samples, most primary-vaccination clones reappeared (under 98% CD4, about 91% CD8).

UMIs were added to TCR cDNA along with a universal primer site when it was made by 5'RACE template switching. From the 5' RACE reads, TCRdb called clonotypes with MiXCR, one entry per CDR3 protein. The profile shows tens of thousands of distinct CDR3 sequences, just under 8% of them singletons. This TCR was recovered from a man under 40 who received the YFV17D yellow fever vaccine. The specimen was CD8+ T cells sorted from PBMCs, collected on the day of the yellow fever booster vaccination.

The CDR3: CATSVDSSPLHF. DNA for the CDR3: TGTGCCACCAGTGTGGATTCTTCACCCCTCCACTTT. The chain carries TRBV15 and TRBJ1-6; D unclear. CDR1 and CDR2 from the germline V gene are LNHNV and YYDKDF (reference sequence). This CDR3 comprises 12 residues. Trimming left V 6 bases short and J 9 bases short, with 9 bases between.